A single sample is the source of the 27 T cell receptor beta chains below, sequenced in a study of glioma-infiltrating T cells. The iRepertoire nested amplicon-rescue multiplex PCR amplified TCR alpha and beta CDR3s from RNA. TCRdb independently ran MiXCR on the multiplex PCR reads; one entry per CDR3 protein. Of about 190,000 distinct CDR3 sequences listed, roughly 32% are singletons. The sample consisted of glioma tissue, nonneoplastic brain tissue, or PBMCs (not recorded which). Receptors originate from a human donor with low-grade glioma or glioblastoma, undergoing nonglioma brain surgery, or in good health (not recorded which).

The chain uses TRBV13 and TRBJ2-3; no firm D call. The V end lost 6 bases, the J end lost 4 bases, and 11 bases lay between the germline ends. Germline CDR1 PRHDT, CDR2 FYEKMQ (reference sequence). The CDR3 is 13 amino acids. The CDR3 DNA is TGTGCCAGCAGTCACGGACCCGCAGATACGCAGTATTTT. This gives the protein CASSHGPADTQYF.

To note about this clonotype: No conserved phenylalanine or tryptophan is present at the end of the CDR3, so a read error is the likely explanation. The limits of the CDR3 on the DNA are not certain, so only TCRdb's listed CDR3 is given. V usage is TRBV20-1 and J usage is TRBJ2-1; the table names TRBD2, a call not compared with the DNA. The CDR3 is 15 residues long, ends included. Germline V lookup: CDR1 DFQATT, CDR2 SNEGSKA (reference sequence). CDR3 protein: CSASLVLARNNEKLL.

In its sample, this clonotype was seen a few times. V is TRBV29-1 and J is TRBJ1-1; D may be TRBD1 (5 bases). The germline gives CDR1 SQVTM, CDR2 ANQGSEA. V lost 1 base, J lost 5 bases, and 14 bases lay in between. This CDR3 spans 14 amino acids. The CDR3 region is CSVEGRGAGTEAFF. The CDR3 DNA follows: TGCAGCGTTGAAGGGCGAGGGGCGGGAACTGAAGCTTTCTTT.

In this sample, this clonotype turned up once. One junction end disagrees with the germline gene, perhaps due to a read error. The genes are TRBV7-2 and TRBJ2-5; 10 nucleotides align to TRBD1. Germline V gene lookup returns CDR1 SGHTA and CDR2 FQGNSA. CDR3 length: 14 residues. This CDR3 reads CASILDRGPGTHYF. CDR3 bases: TGTGCCAGCATCTTAGACAGGGGGCCTGGGACCCACTACTTC.

Concerning this clonotype itself: Just one base apart from a much larger clone, this may be a read error. This chain joins TRBV4-1 and TRBJ2-7; no clear D gene. Germline CDR1 and CDR2: MGHRA and YSYEKL. The CDR3 totals 15 residues. This CDR3 is CPSSHPPPYGYEQYF. CDR3 in DNA: TGCCCCAGCAGCCACCCCCCACCATACGGCTACGAGCAGTACTTC.

V and J are TRBV29-1 and TRBJ2-1; 7 positions match TRBD1. Trimming took 7 bases from V and 2 from J; bases not matched to a gene: 11. Germline assignment: CDR1 SQVTM and CDR2 ANQGSEA. This CDR3 comprises 15 residues. CDR3 bases: TGCAGCGCCGGCCGGAAGGGGGCCCCCTACAATGAGCAGTTCTTC. This encodes CSAGRKGAPYNEQFF.

This clonotype was recorded at least ten times. The V gene is TRBV14, the J gene TRBJ1-1, with D hard to call. With 0 bases removed from V and 7 bases from J, the gap between germline ends came to 12 bases. There are 14 residues in the CDR3. Germline CDR1 is SGHDN and CDR2 is FVKESK. CDR3 sequence reads: CASSQELMPSEAFF. In nucleotides, the CDR3 is TGTGCCAGCAGCCAAGAATTAATGCCAAGTGAAGCTTTCTTT.

This rearrangement joins TRBV27 to TRBJ2-1, with a tentative D call TRBD2 (6 bases). Germline V gene data show CDR1 as MNHEY and CDR2 as SMNVEV (reference sequence). This CDR3 has 13 residues. Deletions cut 5 bases from V and 10 bases from J, with 15 bases between. In DNA, the CDR3 is TGTGCCAGCAGTGGCCTAGCGTTCTACGAGCAGTTCTTC. Encoded protein: CASSGLAFYEQFF.

This clonotype was counted between two and nine times. The chain uses TRBV12-3 or TRBV12-4 and TRBJ2-2; no clear D gene. The CDR3 extends over 10 amino acids. V shed 8 bases and J shed 4 bases, with 2 bases lying between them. CDR3 protein: CASGTGELFF. The CDR3 DNA is TGTGCCAGCGGCACCGGGGAGCTGTTTTTT.

This clonotype was counted at least ten times. The rearrangement uses TRBV5-1 and TRBJ2-1, with 7 nucleotides matching TRBD1. Germline trimming cut 0 bases from V and 9 bases from J; bases unmatched to any gene: 3. Germline V gene sequence: CDR1 SGHRS, CDR2 YFSETQ. CDR3 length: 13 residues. The CDR3 region is CASSLERGREQFF. CDR3 sequence (DNA): TGCGCCAGCAGCTTGGAGAGGGGGCGTGAGCAGTTCTTC.

This clonotype was seen at least ten times. The CDR3, as DNA: TGTGCCACCAGTGATTTGAGGGTACAGGGGTACACTGAAGCTTTCTTT. Protein: CATSDLRVQGYTEAFF. The rearrangement links TRBV24-1 to TRBJ1-1, with 7 bases matching TRBD1. V trimming: 0 bases; J trimming: 3 bases; junction bases outside the gene matches: 6. The CDR3 sequence is 16 residues long. From germline, CDR1 is KGHDR and CDR2 SFDVKD.

As concerns this clonotype: A much larger clonotype is one base distant, so this may be a read error. Here the CDR3 reads CANSLELSGELFF. The DNA of the CDR3 is TGTGCCAACAGCTTAGAGTTATCCGGGGAGCTGTTTTTT. This chain connects TRBV7-9 to TRBJ2-2, with no clear D. CDR1 and CDR2 (germline): SEHNR, FQNEAQ (reference sequence). The CDR3 consists of 13 residues.

This clonotype came up many times. The chain couples TRBV27 to TRBJ2-7; D perhaps matches TRBD1 (6 bases). Per germline, CDR1 MNHEY and CDR2 SMNVEV (reference sequence). The germline V and J ends were trimmed by 5 bases and 5 bases, with 16 bases remaining between them. The CDR3 extends over 14 amino acids. The CDR3 here is CASSRALGADEQYF. In DNA, the CDR3 is TGTGCCAGCAGTCGAGCCCTGGGGGCGGACGAGCAGTACTTC.

This clonotype showed up just a few times. The chain is built from TRBV7-8 and TRBJ2-5, with 11 bases fitting TRBD1. Trimming removed 0 bases from V and 5 bases from J; junction bases left unmatched: 5. Germline V gene lookup returns CDR1 SGHVS and CDR2 FQNEAQ. This CDR3 contains 16 residues. This chain's CDR3 is CASSLAEDRGQETQYF. As DNA, the CDR3 is TGTGCCAGCAGCTTAGCGGAGGACAGGGGGCAGGAGACCCAGTACTTC.

The sample holds many counts of this clonotype. The J gene is TRBJ2-7, the V gene TRBV7-3; D is possibly TRBD2 (6 bases). The CDR3 contains 14 residues. Looked up from germline, CDR1 is SGHTA and CDR2 is FQGTGA. The V end was cut by 0 bases, the J end by 6 bases, with 12 bases between. Written as DNA, the CDR3 is TGTGCCAGCAGCTTAACGGGGGGTGATGGCGAGCAGTACTTC. Protein product: CASSLTGGDGEQYF.

This clonotype was seen only once. The chain couples TRBV9 to TRBJ1-3; D is unclear. The germline V gene encodes CDR1 SGDLS and CDR2 YYNGEE. V lost 0 bases and J lost 4, with 20 bases in between. CDR3 size: 18 residues. The CDR3: CASSVGPLNRLAGNTIYF. As DNA, the CDR3 is TGTGCCAGCAGCGTAGGTCCGTTGAACAGACTGGCAGGAAACACCATATATTTT.

Of note for this clonotype: A much more abundant neighbour one base away suggests this may be a read error. The chain uses TRBV20-1 and TRBJ2-1; 9 bases match TRBD2. V was clipped by 3 bases and J by 5 bases; unmatched bases: 14. CDR1 DFQATT and CDR2 SNEGSKA come from the germline V gene (reference sequence). This CDR3 has 17 residues. The CDR3 spells CSASLPSGTLAHNEQFF. The CDR3 DNA reads TGCAGTGCTAGTCTCCCTAGCGGGACTCTAGCCCACAATGAGCAGTTCTTC.

This clonotype was picked up many times. A much bigger clone sits one base away, suggesting this may be a read error. This chain joins TRBV6-1 and TRBJ2-1; D might be TRBD1 (5 bases). CDR3 length: 13 amino acids. CDR1 is MNHNS and CDR2 is SASEGT in the germline V gene. The chain's CDR3 is CANSYDSYNEQFF. Written as DNA, the CDR3 is TGTGCCAACAGTTATGACAGCTACAATGAGCAGTTCTTC.

This clonotype was seen a few times. The CDR3: CASSMSGSSYNEQFF. CDR3 bases: TGTGCCAGTAGTATGAGCGGGAGCAGCTACAATGAGCAGTTCTTC. V is TRBV19 and J is TRBJ2-1, with TRBD2 matching 8 bases. V was clipped by 3 bases and J by 3 bases; unmatched bases: 4. This CDR3 has 15 residues. In germline, CDR1 is LNHDA, CDR2 SQIVND (reference sequence).

This clonotype was detected many times. This chain uses TRBV2 with TRBJ2-3; no reliable D call. The CDR3 sequence is 14 residues long. Trimming stripped 5 bases from V and 2 bases from J, with 11 bases between. Germline lookup yields CDR1 SNHLY and CDR2 FYNNEI. The CDR3 DNA sequence: TGTGCCAGCAGTCTAGGACGGACCACAGATACGCAGTATTTT. The encoded protein is CASSLGRTTDTQYF.

The rearrangement uses TRBV7-9 and TRBJ2-1, with D perhaps matching TRBD2 (6 bases). V shed 1 base and J shed 4 bases, with 11 bases lying between them. The CDR3 is 15 residues long. The germline gives CDR1 SEHNR, CDR2 FQNEAQ (reference sequence). CDR3 residues: CASSLGWGDYNEQFF. The CDR3 DNA follows: TGTGCCAGCAGCTTAGGCTGGGGGGATTACAATGAGCAGTTCTTC.

This clonotype came up many times. The chain uses TRBV19 and TRBJ2-3, with 7 nucleotides matching TRBD2. In germline, CDR1 is LNHDA, CDR2 SQIVND (reference sequence). There are 15 residues in the CDR3. With V trimmed by 3 bases and J by 3 bases, 6 bases remained unmatched. CDR3 residues: CASSIGAGVTDTQYF. In DNA form, the CDR3 reads TGTGCCAGTAGTATCGGGGCGGGAGTAACAGATACGCAGTATTTT.

This clonotype was found many times. The chain links TRBV18 to TRBJ1-1; unclear D gene. Germline V gives CDR1 KGHSH, CDR2 LQKENI. The length of the CDR3 is 14 residues. V was clipped by 2 bases and J by 0 bases, with 7 bases between them. CDR3 DNA sequence: TGTGCCAGCTCACCATACACGGTGAACACTGAAGCTTTCTTT. Its protein is CASSPYTVNTEAFF.

This clonotype was observed at least ten times. The rearrangement uses TRBV6-1 and TRBJ1-5; D is unclear. Germline values: CDR1 MNHNS, CDR2 SASEGT. The V and J ends lost 8 bases and 0 bases respectively, with 17 bases between them. The CDR3 is 16 residues long. The CDR3 bases are TGTGCCAGCTATCTAGGCAGTTCATATAGCAATCAGCCCCAGCATTTT. It encodes CASYLGSSYSNQPQHF.

This clonotype has a handful of counts. The rearrangement uses TRBV5-4 and TRBJ1-1; weak D call: TRBD1 (5 bases). This CDR3 has 16 amino acids. CDR1 SGHNT and CDR2 YYREEE come from the germline V gene (reference sequence). V lost 0 bases, J lost 4 bases, and 16 bases lay in between. This CDR3 reads CASSLGGRAEGTEAFF. CDR3 bases: TGTGCCAGCAGCTTGGGTGGCAGGGCGGAGGGCACTGAAGCTTTCTTT.

This clonotype was detected ten times or more. V gene TRBV20-1 combines with J gene TRBJ2-3; 13 nucleotides agree with TRBD2. The germline V gene has CDR1 DFQATT and CDR2 SNEGSKA (reference sequence). The CDR3 contains 17 residues. The trim removed 1 base at V and 2 bases at J, leaving 6 bases unmatched. This CDR3 reads CSARGTSGRGDTDTQYF. In DNA form, the CDR3 reads TGCAGTGCTAGAGGGACTAGCGGGAGAGGGGACACAGATACGCAGTATTTT.

V is TRBV29-1 and J is TRBJ2-3; possibly TRBD1 for D (5 bases). There are 14 residues in the CDR3. CDR1 SQVTM and CDR2 ANQGSEA come from the germline V gene. The germline V and J ends were trimmed by 8 bases and 1 base, with 16 bases remaining between them. For the CDR3, the DNA is TGCAGCTCCCACCAGGGTAGGGGCACAGATACGCAGTATTTT. This sequence encodes CSSHQGRGTDTQYF.